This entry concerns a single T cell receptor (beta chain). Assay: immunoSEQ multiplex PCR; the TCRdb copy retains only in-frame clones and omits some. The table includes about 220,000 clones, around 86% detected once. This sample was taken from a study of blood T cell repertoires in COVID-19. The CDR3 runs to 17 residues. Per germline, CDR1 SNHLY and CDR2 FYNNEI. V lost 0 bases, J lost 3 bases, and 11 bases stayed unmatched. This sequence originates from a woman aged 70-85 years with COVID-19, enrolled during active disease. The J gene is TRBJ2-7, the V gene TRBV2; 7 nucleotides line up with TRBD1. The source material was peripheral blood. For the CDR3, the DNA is TGTGCCAGCAGTGAAGCGCTTCGAGGGACAGCCTTCTACGAGCAGTACTTC. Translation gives CASSEALRGTAFYEQYF.